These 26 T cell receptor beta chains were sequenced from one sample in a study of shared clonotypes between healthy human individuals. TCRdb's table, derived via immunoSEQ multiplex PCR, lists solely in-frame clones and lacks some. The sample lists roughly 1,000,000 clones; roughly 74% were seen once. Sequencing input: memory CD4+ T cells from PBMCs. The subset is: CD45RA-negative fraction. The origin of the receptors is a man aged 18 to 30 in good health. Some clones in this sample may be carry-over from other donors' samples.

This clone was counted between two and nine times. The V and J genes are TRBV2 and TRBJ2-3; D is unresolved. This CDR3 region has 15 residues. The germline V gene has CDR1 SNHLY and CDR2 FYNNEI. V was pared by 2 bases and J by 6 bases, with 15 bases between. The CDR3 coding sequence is TGTGCCAGCAGTGAATATGTCCGCCCGGCGGATACGCAGTATTTT. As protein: CASSEYVRPADTQYF.

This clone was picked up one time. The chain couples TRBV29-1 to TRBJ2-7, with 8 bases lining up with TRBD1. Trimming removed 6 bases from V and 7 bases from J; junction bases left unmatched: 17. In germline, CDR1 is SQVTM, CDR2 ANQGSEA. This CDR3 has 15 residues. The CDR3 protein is CSVLRRQGSIFEQYF. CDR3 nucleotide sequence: TGCAGCGTCCTCAGGCGACAGGGGAGTATCTTTGAGCAGTACTTC.

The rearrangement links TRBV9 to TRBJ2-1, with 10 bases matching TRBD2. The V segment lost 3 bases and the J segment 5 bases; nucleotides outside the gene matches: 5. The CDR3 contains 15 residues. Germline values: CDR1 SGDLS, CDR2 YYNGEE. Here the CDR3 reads CASSASSGGNNEQFF. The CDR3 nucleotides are TGTGCCAGCAGCGCCTCTAGCGGGGGAAACAATGAGCAGTTCTTC.

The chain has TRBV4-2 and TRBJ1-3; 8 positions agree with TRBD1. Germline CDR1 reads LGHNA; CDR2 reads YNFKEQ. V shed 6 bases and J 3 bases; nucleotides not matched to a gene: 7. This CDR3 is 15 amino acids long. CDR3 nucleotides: TGTGCCAGCAGACCAACAGGGGGGAGTGGAAACACCATATATTTT. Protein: CASRPTGGSGNTIYF.

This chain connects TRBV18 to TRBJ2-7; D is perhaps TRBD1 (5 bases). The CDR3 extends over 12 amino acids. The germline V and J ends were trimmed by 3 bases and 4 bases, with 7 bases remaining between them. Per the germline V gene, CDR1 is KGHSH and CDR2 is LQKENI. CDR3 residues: CASSPDTYEQYF. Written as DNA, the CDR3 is TGTGCCAGCTCACCGGACACGTACGAGCAGTACTTC.

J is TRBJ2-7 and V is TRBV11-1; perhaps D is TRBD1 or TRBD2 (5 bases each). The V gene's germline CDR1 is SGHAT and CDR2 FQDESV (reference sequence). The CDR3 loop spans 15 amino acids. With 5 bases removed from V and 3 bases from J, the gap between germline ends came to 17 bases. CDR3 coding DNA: TGTGCCAGCAGCCTGGAGCAGGGAGCTTTCTACGAGCAGTACTTC. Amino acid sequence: CASSLEQGAFYEQYF.

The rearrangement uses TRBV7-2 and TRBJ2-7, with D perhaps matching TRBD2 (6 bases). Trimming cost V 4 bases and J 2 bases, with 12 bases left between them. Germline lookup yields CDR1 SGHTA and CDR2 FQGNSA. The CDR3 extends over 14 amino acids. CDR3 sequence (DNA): TGTGCCAGCAGCTACGACAGCGGGCCCTACGAGCAGTACTTC. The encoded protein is CASSYDSGPYEQYF.

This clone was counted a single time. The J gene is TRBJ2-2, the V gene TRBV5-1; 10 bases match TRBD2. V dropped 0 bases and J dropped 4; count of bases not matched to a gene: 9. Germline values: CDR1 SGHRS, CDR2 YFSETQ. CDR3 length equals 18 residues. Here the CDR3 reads CASSLGASGSLSTGELFF. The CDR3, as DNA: TGCGCCAGCAGCTTGGGGGCTAGCGGGAGTCTAAGCACCGGGGAGCTGTTTTTT. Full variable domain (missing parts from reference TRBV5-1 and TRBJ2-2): KAGVTQTPRYLIKTRGQQVTLSCSPISGHRSVSWYQQTPGQGLQFLFEYFSETQRNKGNFPGRFSGRQFSNSRSEMNVSTLELGDSALYLCASSLGASGSLSTGELFFGEGSRLTVL.

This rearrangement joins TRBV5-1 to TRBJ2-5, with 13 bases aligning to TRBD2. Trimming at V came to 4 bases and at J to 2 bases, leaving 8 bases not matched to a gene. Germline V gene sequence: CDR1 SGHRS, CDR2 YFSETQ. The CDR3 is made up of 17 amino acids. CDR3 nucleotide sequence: TGCGCCAGCAGCCCGAAGGGACTAGCGGGGTCTCAAGAGACCCAGTACTTC. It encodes CASSPKGLAGSQETQYF. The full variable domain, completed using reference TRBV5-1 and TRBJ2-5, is KAGVTQTPRYLIKTRGQQVTLSCSPISGHRSVSWYQQTPGQGLQFLFEYFSETQRNKGNFPGRFSGRQFSNSRSEMNVSTLELGDSALYLCASSPKGLAGSQETQYFGPGTRLLVL.

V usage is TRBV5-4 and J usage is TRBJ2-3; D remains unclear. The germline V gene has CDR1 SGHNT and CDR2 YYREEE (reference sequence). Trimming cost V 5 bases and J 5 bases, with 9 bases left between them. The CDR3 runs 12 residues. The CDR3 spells CASRRPEDTQYF. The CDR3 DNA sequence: TGTGCCAGCAGAAGGCCGGAAGATACGCAGTATTTT.

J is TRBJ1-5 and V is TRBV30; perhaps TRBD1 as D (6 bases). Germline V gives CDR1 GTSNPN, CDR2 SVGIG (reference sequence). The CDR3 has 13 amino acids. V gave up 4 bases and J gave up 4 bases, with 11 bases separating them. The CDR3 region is CAWTLGGNQPQHF. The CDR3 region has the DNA TGTGCCTGGACCTTAGGGGGAAATCAGCCCCAGCATTTT.

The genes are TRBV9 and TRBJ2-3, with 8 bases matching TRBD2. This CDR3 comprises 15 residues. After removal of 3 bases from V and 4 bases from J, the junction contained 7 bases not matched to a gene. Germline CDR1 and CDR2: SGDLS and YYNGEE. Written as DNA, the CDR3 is TGTGCCAGCAGCGCTCCGGGACTAGATGCAGATACGCAGTATTTT. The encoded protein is CASSAPGLDADTQYF.

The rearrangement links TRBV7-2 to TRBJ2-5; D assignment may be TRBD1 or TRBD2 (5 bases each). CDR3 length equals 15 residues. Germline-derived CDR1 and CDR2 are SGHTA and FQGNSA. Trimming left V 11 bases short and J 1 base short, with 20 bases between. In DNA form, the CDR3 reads TGTGCCTGCGTCTCCGCCCCGGGACCCCAAGAGACCCAGTACTTC. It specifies CACVSAPGPQETQYF. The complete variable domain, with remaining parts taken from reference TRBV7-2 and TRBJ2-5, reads GAGVSQSPSNKVTEKGKDVELRCDPISGHTALYWYRQSLGQGLEFLIYFQGNSAPDKSGLPSDRFSAERTGGSVSTLTIQRTQQEDSAVYLCACVSAPGPQETQYFGPGTRLLVL.

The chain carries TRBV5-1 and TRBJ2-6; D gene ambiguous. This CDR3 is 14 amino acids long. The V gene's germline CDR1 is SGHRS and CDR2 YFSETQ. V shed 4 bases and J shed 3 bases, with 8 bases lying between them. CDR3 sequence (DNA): TGCGCCAGCAGCCAGATTGATGGGGCCAACGTCCTGACTTTC. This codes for CASSQIDGANVLTF.

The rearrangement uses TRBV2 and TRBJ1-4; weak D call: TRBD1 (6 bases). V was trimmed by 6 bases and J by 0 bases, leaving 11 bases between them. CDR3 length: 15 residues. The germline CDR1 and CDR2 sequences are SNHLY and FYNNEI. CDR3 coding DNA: TGTGCCAGCAGGGGGGCAGAAGCAACTAATGAAAAACTGTTTTTT. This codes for CASRGAEATNEKLFF.

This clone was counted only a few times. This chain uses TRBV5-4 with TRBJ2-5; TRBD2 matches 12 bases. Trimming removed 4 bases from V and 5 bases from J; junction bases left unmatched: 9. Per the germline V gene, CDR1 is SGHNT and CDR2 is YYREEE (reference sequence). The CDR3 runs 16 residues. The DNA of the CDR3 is TGTGCCAGCAGCCCTAAGACTAGCGGGAGCGGGGAGACCCAGTACTTC. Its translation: CASSPKTSGSGETQYF.

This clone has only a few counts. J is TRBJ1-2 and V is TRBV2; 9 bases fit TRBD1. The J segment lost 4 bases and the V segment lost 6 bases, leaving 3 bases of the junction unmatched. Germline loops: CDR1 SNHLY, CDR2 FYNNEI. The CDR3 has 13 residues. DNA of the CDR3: TGTGCCAGCAGGGACAGGGGCCCCTATGGCTACACCTTC. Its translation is CASRDRGPYGYTF.

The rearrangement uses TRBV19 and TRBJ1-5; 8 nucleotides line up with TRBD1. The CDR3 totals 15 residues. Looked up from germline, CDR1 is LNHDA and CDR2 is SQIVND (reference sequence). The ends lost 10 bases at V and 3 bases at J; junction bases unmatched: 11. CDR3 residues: CATERGQVNNQPQHF. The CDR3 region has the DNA TGTGCCACCGAGAGGGGACAGGTAAACAATCAGCCCCAGCATTTT.

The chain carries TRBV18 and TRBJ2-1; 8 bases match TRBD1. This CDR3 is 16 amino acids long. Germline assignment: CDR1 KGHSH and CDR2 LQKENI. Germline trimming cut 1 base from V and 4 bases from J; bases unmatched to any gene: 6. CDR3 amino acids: CASSPRGQGAYNEQFF. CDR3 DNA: TGTGCCAGCTCACCACGGGGTCAGGGGGCTTACAATGAGCAGTTCTTC.

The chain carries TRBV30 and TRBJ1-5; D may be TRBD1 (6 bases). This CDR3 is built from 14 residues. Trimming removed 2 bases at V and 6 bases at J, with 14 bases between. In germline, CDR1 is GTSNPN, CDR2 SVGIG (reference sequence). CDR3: CAWSPITGFQPQHF. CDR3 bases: TGTGCCTGGAGTCCAATCACAGGGTTTCAGCCCCAGCATTTT.

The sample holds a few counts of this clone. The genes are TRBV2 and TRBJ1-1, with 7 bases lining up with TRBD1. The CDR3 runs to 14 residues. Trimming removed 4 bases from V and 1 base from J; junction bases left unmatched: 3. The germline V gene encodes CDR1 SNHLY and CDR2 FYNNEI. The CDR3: CASSVRDRNTEAFF. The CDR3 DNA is TGTGCCAGCAGTGTCCGGGACAGGAACACTGAAGCTTTCTTT. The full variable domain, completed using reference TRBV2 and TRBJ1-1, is EPEVTQTPSHQVTQMGQEVILRCVPISNHLYFYWYRQILGQKVEFLVSFYNNEISEKSEIFDDQFSVERPDGSNFTLKIRSTKLEDSAMYFCASSVRDRNTEAFFGQGTRLTVV.

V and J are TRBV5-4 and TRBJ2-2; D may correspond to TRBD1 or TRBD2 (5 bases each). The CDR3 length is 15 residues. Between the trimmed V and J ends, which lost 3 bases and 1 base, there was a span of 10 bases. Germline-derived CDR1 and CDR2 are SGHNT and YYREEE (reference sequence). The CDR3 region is CASSSLGGNTGELFF. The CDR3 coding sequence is TGTGCCAGCAGCTCCCTTGGGGGGAACACCGGGGAGCTGTTTTTT.

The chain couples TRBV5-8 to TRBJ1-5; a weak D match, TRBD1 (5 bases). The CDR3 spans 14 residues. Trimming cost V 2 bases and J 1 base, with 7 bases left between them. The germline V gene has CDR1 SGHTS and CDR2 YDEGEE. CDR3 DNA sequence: TGTGCCAGCAGCTTTGGGGCGAGCAATCAGCCCCAGCATTTT. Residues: CASSFGASNQPQHF.

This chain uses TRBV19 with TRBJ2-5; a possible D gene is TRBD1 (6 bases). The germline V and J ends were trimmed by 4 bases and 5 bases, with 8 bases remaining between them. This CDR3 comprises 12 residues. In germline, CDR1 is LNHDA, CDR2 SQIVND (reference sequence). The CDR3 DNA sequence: TGTGCCAGTAGTACCGACAGGGAGACCCAGTACTTC. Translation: CASSTDRETQYF.

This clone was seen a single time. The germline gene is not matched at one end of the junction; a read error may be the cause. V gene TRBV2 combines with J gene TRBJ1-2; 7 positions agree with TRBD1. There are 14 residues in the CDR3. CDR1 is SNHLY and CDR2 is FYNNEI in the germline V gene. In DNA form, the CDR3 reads TGTGCCAGCAGTGAAGCGCTTCAGGTTACGGGGGACAGCTTC. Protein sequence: CASSEALQVTGDSF.

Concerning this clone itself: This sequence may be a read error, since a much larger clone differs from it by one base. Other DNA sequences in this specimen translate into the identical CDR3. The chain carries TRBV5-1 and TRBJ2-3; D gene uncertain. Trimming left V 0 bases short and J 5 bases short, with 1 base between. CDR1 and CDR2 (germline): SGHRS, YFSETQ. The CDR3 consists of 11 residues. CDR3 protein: CASSLGDTQYF. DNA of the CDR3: TGCGCCAGCAGCTTGGGAGATACGCAGTATTTT. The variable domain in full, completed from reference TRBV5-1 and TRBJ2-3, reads KAGVTQTPRYLIKTRGQQVTLSCSPISGHRSVSWYQQTPGQGLQFLFEYFSETQRNKGNFPGRFSGRQFSNSRSEMNVSTLELGDSALYLCASSLGDTQYFGPGTRLTVL.